The source of this T cell receptor beta chain is a study of T-cell memory formation after mild COVID-19. Turning to the study itself: There were largely donor-specific TCR clusters.

A few counts support this clonotype. The CDR3 spans 15 residues. Deletions cut 7 bases from V and 8 bases from J, with 21 bases between. Via MiXCR, TCRdb re-called the 5' RACE reads, giving one row per CDR3 protein. The data hold around 200,000 distinct CDR3 sequences, with 25% to 35% observed a single time. The chain employs TRBV12-3 or TRBV12-4 and TRBJ2-1; D may correspond to TRBD1 or TRBD2 (5 bases each). Sequenced: PBMCs or a T cell subset sorted from them (not recorded which). The sequence came from an adult woman who had mild COVID-19 (a few samples of this study predate the infection). Cell type and time point are not known. The CDR3 reads CASIPWDGRMDEQFF. The CDR3 DNA is TGTGCCAGCATCCCTTGGGACGGCCGAATGGATGAGCAGTTCTTC.